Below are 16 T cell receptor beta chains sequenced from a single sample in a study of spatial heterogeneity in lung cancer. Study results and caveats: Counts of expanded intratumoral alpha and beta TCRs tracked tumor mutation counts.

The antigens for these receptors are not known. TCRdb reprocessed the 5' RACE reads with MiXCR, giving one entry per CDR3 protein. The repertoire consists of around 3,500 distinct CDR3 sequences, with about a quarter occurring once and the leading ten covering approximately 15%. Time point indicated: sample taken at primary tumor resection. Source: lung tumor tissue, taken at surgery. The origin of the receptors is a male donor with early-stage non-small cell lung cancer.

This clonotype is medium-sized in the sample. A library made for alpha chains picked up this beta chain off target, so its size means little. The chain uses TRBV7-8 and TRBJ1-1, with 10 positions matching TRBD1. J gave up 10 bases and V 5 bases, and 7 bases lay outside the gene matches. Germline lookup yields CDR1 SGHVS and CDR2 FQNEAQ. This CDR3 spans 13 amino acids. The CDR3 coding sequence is TGTGCCAGCAGCACGGACAGGGGGACGGTAGCTTTCTTT. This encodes CASSTDRGTVAFF. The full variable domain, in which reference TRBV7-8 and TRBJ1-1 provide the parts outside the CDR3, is GAGVSQSPRYKVAKRGQDVALRCDPISGHVSLFWYQQALGQGPEFLTYFQNEAQLDKSGLPSDRFFAERPEGSVSTLKIQRTQQEDSAVYLCASSTDRGTVAFFGQGTRLTVV.

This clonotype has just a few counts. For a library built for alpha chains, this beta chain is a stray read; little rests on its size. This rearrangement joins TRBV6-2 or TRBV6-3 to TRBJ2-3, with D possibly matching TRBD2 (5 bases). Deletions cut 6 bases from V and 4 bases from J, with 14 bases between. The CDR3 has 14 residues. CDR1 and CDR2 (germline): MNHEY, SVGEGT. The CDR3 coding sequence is TGTGCCAGCAGACCAACTAGTTATTCAGATACGCAGTATTTT. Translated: CASRPTSYSDTQYF.

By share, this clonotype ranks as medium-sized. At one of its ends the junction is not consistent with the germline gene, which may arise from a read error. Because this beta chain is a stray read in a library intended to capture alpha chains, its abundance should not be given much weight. The CDR3 DNA reads as TGTGCCTTCAGACAGGAGAGAAACACTGAAGCTTTCTTT. The encoded protein is CAFRQERNTEAFF. The rearrangement joins TRBV10-3 to TRBJ1-1, with a possible D match to TRBD1 (6 bases). The CDR3 consists of 13 residues. Germline V lookup: CDR1 ENHRY, CDR2 SYGVKD.

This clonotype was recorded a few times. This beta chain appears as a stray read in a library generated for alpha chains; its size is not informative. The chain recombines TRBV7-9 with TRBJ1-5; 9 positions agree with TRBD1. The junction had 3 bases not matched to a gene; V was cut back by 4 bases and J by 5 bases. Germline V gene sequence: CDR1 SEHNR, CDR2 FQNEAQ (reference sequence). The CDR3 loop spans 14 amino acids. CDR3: CASSSGTGHQPQHF. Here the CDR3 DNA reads TGTGCCAGCAGCTCCGGGACAGGGCATCAGCCCCAGCATTTT. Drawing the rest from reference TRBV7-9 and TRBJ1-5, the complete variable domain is DTGVSQNPRHKITKRGQNVTFRCDPISEHNRLYWYRQTLGQGPEFLTYFQNEAQLEKSRLLSDRFSAERPKGSFSTLEIQRTEQGDSAMYLCASSSGTGHQPQHFGDGTRLSIL.

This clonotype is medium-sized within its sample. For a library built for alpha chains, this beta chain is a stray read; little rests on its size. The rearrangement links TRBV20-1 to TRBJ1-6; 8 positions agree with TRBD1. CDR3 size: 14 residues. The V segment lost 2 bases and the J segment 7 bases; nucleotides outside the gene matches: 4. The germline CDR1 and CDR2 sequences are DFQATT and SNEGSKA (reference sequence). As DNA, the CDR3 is TGCAGTGCTAGACCGGGACAGGTGAATTCACCCCTCCACTTT. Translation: CSARPGQVNSPLHF.

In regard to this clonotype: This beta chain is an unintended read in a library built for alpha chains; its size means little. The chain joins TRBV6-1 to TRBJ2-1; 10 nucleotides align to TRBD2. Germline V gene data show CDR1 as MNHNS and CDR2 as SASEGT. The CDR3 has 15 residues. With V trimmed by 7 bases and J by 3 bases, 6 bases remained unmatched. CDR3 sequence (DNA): TGTGCCAGCATTCGTAGCGGGGGGATCTACAATGAGCAGTTCTTC. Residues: CASIRSGGIYNEQFF.

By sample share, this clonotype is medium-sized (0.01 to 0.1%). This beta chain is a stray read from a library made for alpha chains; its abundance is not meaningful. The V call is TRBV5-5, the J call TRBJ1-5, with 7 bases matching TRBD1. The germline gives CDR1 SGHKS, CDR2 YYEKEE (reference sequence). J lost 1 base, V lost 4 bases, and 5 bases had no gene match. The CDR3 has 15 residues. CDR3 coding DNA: TGTGCCAGCAGCGGGGGACAGTTCAGCAATCAGCCCCAGCATTTT. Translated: CASSGGQFSNQPQHF.

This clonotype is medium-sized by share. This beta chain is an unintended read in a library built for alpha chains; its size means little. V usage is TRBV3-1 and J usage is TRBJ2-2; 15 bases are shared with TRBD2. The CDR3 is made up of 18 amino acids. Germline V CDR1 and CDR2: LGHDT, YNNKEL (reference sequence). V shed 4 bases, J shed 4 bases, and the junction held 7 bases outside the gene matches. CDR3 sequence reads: CASSLRTSGGATTGELFF. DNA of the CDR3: TGTGCCAGCAGCCTCAGGACTAGCGGGGGGGCCACCACCGGGGAGCTGTTTTTT.

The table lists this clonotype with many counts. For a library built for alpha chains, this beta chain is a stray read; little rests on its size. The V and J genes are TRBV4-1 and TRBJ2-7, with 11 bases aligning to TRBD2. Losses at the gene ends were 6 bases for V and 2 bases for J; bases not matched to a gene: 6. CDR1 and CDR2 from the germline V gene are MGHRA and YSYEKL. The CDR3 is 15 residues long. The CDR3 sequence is CASRQGLAETYEQYF. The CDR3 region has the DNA TGCGCCAGCAGACAGGGACTAGCGGAGACCTACGAGCAGTACTTC.

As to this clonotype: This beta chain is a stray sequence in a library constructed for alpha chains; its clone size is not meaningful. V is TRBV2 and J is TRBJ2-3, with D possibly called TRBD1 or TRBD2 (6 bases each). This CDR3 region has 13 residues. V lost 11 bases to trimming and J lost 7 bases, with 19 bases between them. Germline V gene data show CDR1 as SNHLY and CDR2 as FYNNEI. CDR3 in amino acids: CASRRGEWHTQYF. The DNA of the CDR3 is TGTGCCTCGAGGAGGGGGGAGTGGCATACGCAGTATTTT. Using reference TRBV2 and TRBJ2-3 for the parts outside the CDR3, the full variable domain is EPEVTQTPSHQVTQMGQEVILRCVPISNHLYFYWYRQILGQKVEFLVSFYNNEISEKSEIFDDQFSVERPDGSNFTLKIRSTKLEDSAMYFCASRRGEWHTQYFGPGTRLTVL.

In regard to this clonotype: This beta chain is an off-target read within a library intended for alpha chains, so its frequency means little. CDR3 sequence reads: CASSYSATARNQPQHF. The CDR3 coding sequence is TGTGCCAGCAGTTACTCCGCCACTGCCCGCAATCAGCCCCAGCATTTT. The rearrangement uses TRBV6-5 and TRBJ1-5, with D unresolved. The germline gives CDR1 MNHEY, CDR2 SVGAGI. V lost 0 bases to trimming and J lost 2 bases, with 11 bases between them. The CDR3 runs 16 residues.

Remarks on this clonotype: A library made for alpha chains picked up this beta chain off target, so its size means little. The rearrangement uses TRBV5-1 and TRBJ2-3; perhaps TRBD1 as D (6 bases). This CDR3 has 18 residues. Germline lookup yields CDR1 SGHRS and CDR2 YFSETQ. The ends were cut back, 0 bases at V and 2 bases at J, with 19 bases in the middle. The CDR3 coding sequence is TGCGCCAGCAGCTTGGGTTTACGACAGGAGAGATTCACAGATACGCAGTATTTT. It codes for CASSLGLRQERFTDTQYF.

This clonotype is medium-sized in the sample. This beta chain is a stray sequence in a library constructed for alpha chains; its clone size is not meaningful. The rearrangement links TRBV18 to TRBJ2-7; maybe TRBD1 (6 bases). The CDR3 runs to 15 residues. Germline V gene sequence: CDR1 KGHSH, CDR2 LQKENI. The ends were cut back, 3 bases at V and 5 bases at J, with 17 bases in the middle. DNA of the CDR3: TGTGCCAGCTCACCGCGAGGGGGAATCGCCCACGAGCAGTACTTC. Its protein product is CASSPRGGIAHEQYF.

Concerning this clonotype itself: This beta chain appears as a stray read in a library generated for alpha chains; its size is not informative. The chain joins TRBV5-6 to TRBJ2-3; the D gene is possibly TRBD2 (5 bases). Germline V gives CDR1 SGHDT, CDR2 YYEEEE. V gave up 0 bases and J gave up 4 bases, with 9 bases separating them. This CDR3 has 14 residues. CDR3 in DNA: TGTGCCAGCAGCTTGGCGGGATTGTCAGATACGCAGTATTTT. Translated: CASSLAGLSDTQYF.

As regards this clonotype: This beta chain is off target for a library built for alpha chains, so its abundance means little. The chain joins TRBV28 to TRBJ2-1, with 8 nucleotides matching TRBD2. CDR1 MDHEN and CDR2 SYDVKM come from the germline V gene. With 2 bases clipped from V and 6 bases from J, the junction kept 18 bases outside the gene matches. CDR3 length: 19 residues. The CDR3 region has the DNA TGTGCCAGCAGTTTACGGGTGGGGATAGCGGGGACGCTCGGCAATGAGCAGTTCTTC. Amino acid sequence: CASSLRVGIAGTLGNEQFF.

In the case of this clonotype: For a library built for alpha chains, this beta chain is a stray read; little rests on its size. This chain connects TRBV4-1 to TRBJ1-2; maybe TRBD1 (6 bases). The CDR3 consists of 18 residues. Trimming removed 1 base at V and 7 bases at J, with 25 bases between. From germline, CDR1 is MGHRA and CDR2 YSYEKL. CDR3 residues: CASSQVLLPGRGAFGYTF. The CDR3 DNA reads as TGCGCCAGCAGCCAAGTTCTCCTGCCGGGCCGGGGGGCGTTTGGCTACACCTTC.